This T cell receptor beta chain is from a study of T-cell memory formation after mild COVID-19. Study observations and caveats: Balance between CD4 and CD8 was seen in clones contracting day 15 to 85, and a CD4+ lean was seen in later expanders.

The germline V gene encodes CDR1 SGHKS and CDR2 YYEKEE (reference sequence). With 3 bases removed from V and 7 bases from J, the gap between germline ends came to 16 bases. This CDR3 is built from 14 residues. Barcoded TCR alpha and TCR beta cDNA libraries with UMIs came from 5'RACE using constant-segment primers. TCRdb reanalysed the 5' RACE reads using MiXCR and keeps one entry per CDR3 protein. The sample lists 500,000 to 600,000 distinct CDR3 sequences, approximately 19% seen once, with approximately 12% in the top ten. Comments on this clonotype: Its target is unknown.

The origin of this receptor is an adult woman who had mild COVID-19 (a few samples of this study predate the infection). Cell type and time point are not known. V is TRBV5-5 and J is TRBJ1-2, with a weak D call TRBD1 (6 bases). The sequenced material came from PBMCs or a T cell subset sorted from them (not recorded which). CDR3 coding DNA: TGTGCCAGCAGCTCGCATAACAGGGAGAGTGGCTACACCTTC. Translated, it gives CASSSHNRESGYTF.